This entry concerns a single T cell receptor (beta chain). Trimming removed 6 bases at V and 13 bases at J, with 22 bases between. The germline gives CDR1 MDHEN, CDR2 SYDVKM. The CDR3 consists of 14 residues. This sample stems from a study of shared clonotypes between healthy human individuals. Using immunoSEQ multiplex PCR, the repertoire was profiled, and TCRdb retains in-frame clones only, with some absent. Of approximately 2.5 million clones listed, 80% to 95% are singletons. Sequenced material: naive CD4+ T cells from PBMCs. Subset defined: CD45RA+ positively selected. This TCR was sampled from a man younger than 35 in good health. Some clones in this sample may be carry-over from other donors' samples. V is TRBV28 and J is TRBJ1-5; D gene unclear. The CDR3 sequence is CASSPMTSDSGQHF. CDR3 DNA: TGTGCCAGCAGCCCAATGACTTCCGACTCGGGTCAGCATTTT.